These 14 T cell receptor beta chains came from one sample sequenced in a study of T cells expressing NK-cell markers. From its re-call of the 5' RACE reads, TCRdb lists each CDR3 protein once, without DNA. Its table records roughly 160,000 distinct CDR3 sequences. Sequencing used blood T cells: a sorted CD56 or NKG2C T cell subset, CD4+ or CD8+ T cells, or bulk PBMC T cells (not recorded which). Every receptor here comes from a woman between 18 and 70 years old in good health.

The rearrangement uses TRBV7-3 and TRBJ2-1; TCRdb gives TRBD2 as the D gene, but with no DNA this cannot be confirmed. The CDR3 consists of 13 residues. Germline V CDR1 and CDR2: SGHTA, FQGTGA. The CDR3 reads CASGTSVDNEQFF.

The gene calls are TRBV4-2 and TRBJ1-4; TCRdb returns TRBD1, unconfirmable since there is no DNA. The CDR3 extends over 16 amino acids. The germline V gene encodes CDR1 LGHNA and CDR2 YNFKEQ. This chain's CDR3 is CASSQDFTGANEKLFF.

This chain joins TRBV7-8 and TRBJ1-5; TCRdb's D gene call, TRBD1, goes unchecked for lack of DNA. From germline, CDR1 is SGHVS and CDR2 FQNEAQ. The CDR3 spans 15 residues. CDR3 sequence reads: CASSAGARVDQPQHF.

The genes are TRBV29-1 and TRBJ2-3. The CDR3 extends over 12 amino acids. In germline, CDR1 is SQVTM, CDR2 ANQGSEA. CDR3 region: CSVQRNTDTQYF.

The rearrangement uses TRBV12-3 or TRBV12-4 and TRBJ1-1; TCRdb proposes TRBD1, but this gene call is untestable without DNA. This CDR3 is 14 amino acids long. The CDR3 loop is CASTTDTQNTEAFF.

Here the CDR3 reads CSASGISGGEQYF. The V call is TRBV20-1, the J call TRBJ2-7; TCRdb returns TRBD1, unconfirmable since there is no DNA. The CDR3 is 13 amino acids. Germline V gives CDR1 DFQATT, CDR2 SNEGSKA (reference sequence).

The chain links TRBV2 to TRBJ2-1; TCRdb's D call, TRBD2, is unchecked because there is no DNA. The CDR3 contains 15 residues. The germline gives CDR1 SNHLY, CDR2 FYNNEI. The CDR3 spells CASSGLAATYNEQFF.

J is TRBJ2-1 and V is TRBV25-1; the D call of TRBD1 rests on TCRdb alone, since no DNA is present to check it. Germline CDR1 reads MGHDK; CDR2 reads SYGVNS. This CDR3 spans 16 amino acids. CDR3 sequence reads: CASSESWGQGITEQFF.

The V gene is TRBV2, the J gene TRBJ1-1; as DNA is missing, the TRBD1 call by TCRdb cannot be tested. From germline, CDR1 is SNHLY and CDR2 FYNNEI. CDR3 length equals 14 residues. This chain's CDR3 is CASSVDRGLTEAFF.

The chain carries TRBV9 and TRBJ1-1; the TCRdb call, TRBD1, lacks DNA for checking. The CDR3 runs 13 residues. Germline lookup yields CDR1 SGDLS and CDR2 YYNGEE. The CDR3 sequence is CASSVNLRGEAFF. Filled out from reference TRBV9 and TRBJ1-1, the complete variable domain reads DSGVTQTPKHLITATGQRVTLRCSPRSGDLSVYWYQQSLDQGLQFLIQYYNGEERAKGNILERFSAQQFPDLHSELNLSSLELGDSALYFCASSVNLRGEAFFGQGTRLTVV.

V and J are TRBV6-5 and TRBJ2-3; TCRdb reports TRBD1, a call that lacks DNA to check it against. CDR1 MNHEY and CDR2 SVGAGI come from the germline V gene. This CDR3 is built from 16 residues. The CDR3 spells CASSYLLAGAGDTQYF.

V gene TRBV29-1 combines with J gene TRBJ2-7; there is no DNA to check the TCRdb D call of TRBD1. This CDR3 contains 14 residues. The germline CDR1 and CDR2 sequences are SQVTM and ANQGSEA. CDR3: CSVAGTGLNYEQYF.

The chain uses TRBV7-2 and TRBJ2-5; checking the TCRdb D call of TRBD1 is not possible without DNA. The CDR3 length is 15 residues. The germline V gene has CDR1 SGHTA and CDR2 FQGNSA. CDR3 residues: CASSWLTGRQETQYF. The full variable domain, its missing parts supplied by reference TRBV7-2 and TRBJ2-5, is GAGVSQSPSNKVTEKGKDVELRCDPISGHTALYWYRQSLGQGLEFLIYFQGNSAPDKSGLPSDRFSAERTGGSVSTLTIQRTQQEDSAVYLCASSWLTGRQETQYFGPGTRLLVL.

The chain has TRBV20-1 and TRBJ2-2. The CDR3 sequence is 13 residues long. The germline CDR1 and CDR2 sequences are DFQATT and SNEGSKA (reference sequence). The CDR3 protein is CSAIESNTGELFF.